The rows below give T cell receptor beta chains drawn from one sample of a study of OX40 agonist ivuxolimab in advanced cancers. Clones were sequenced by immunoSEQ multiplex PCR, and TCRdb holds only the in-frame ones, with some missing. Found here are about 99,000 clones, approximately 93% of them singletons; the top ten hold less than 0.2%. This specimen was CD4+ or CD8+ T cells sorted from blood, taken in a trial of the OX40 agonist ivuxolimab. The receptors here all came from an adult with an advanced solid tumor such as melanoma, head and neck, liver or kidney cancer. Both conserved end residues are trimmed from each CDR3. Size values are once, few and many counts, or a class for expanded clones, and some rows have none.

11,.,TRBV6-5,.,ASTRRGSYEQY
13,.,TRBV5-8,TRBJ1-2,ASNLGQGLDYGYT
13,.,TRBV9,TRBJ2-3,ASSGLAGSTDTQY
11,.,TRBV5-1,TRBJ2-3,ASSPTGPDTQY
12,.,TRBV4-3,TRBJ1-6,ASSQEGRSLPLH
13,.,TRBV7-2,TRBJ2-5,ASSVRTTGFETQY
13,.,TRBV11-3,TRBJ2-7,ASSFRPGPTAEQY
13,.,TRBV10-3,TRBJ2-3,AISRDVISTDTQY
17,.,TRBV19,TRBJ2-5,ASSAWTSGRVALQETQY
11,.,TRBV11-2,TRBJ1-6,ASSLDYNSPLH
13,.,TRBV5-1,TRBJ2-3,ASSLAVSGSDTQY
12,.,TRBV5-1,TRBJ2-5,ASSLVPGLETQY
11,.,TRBV29-1,TRBJ2-7,SARTGSSYEQY
12,.,TRBV18,TRBJ1-5,ASSPGQANQPQH
14,.,TRBV11-1,TRBJ1-2,ASSPLGQVENYGYT
13,.,TRBV2,TRBJ2-7,ASTRGRQGFHEQY
13,.,TRBV4-2,TRBJ1-5,ASSQDPAPSRPQH
14,.,TRBV7-2,TRBJ2-1,ASRPGGLDIRNEQF
12,.,TRBV9,TRBJ1-3,ASSAPPGGNTIY
12,.,TRBV9,TRBJ1-4,ASSTGQSNEKLF
14,.,TRBV12-5,TRBJ1-5,ASGFRLPRQYQPQH
11,.,TRBV5-4,TRBJ2-2,ASSSGGPGELF
13,.,TRBV11-2,TRBJ2-1,ASSLNRGGRNEQF
12,.,TRBV6-1,TRBJ1-1,ASSARSGQAIAF
14,.,TRBV7-9,TRBJ2-2,ASRPTGTRDNGELF
12,.,TRBV5-6,TRBJ1-2,ASSSGGTSYGYT
13,.,TRBV5-6,TRBJ1-5,ASSLRGEGNQPQH
15,.,TRBV18,TRBJ1-2,ASSPGQNLLPNYGYT
13,.,TRBV29-1,TRBJ1-3,SVSLTGTSGNTIY
14,.,TRBV21-1,TRBJ2-5,ASSKEVRDFKETQY
12,few,TRBV10-3,TRBJ1-6,ATTGAGDNSPLH
12,.,TRBV6-5,TRBJ2-1,ASRSPGGSNEQF